A single T cell receptor (beta chain) is shown here with its context. These data are taken from a study of blood T cell repertoires in COVID-19. Study overall: The cDNA or gDNA used as material had been derived from T cells, B-cell-depleted T cells, or PBMCs.

V shed 8 bases and J shed 3 bases, with 16 bases lying between them. This CDR3 is built from 14 residues. Germline V CDR1 and CDR2: MNHEY, SMNVEV (reference sequence). Authors' data handling: Reference gene primers were amplified, and this amplification served to estimate nucleated cell counts. Using immunoSEQ multiplex PCR, the repertoire was profiled, and TCRdb retains in-frame clones only, with some absent. The DNA gave D and trimming, while V, J and clone size come from that table. Of roughly 140,000 clones in the sample, approximately 73% were seen once. The TCR originated in a woman older than 75 with acute or convalescent COVID-19. Sequencing input: peripheral blood. The chain is built from TRBV27 and TRBJ1-1; weak D call: TRBD1 (5 bases). The CDR3 here is CASAGRQPDTEAFF. The CDR3 DNA reads TGTGCCAGCGCCGGGAGACAGCCCGACACTGAAGCTTTCTTT.